This paragraph covers one TCR beta chain sequence. In the study's own analysis: Nucleated cell counts were estimated from reference gene primer amplification. Libraries were prepared by immunoSEQ multiplex PCR; TCRdb keeps only in-frame clonotypes and omits some of them. V and J calls plus clone size are reproduced from that table; the DNA served to infer D and trimming. The profile covers about 150,000 clones, with 90% appearing a single time and roughly 0.56% taken by the ten largest. This sample was included in a study of blood T cell repertoires in COVID-19. Across the whole study: Samples came from the United States, Italy and Spain, spanning acute and convalescent COVID-19. In each case, the material was cDNA or gDNA derived from T cells, B-cell-depleted T cells, or PBMCs.

V was pared by 4 bases and J by 14 bases, with 14 bases of the junction left unmatched. This CDR3 has 14 residues. Germline CDR1 SGHRS, CDR2 YFSETQ. The TCR originated in a man over 45 with acute or convalescent COVID-19. What was sequenced was peripheral blood. The chain carries TRBV5-1 and TRBJ1-4; 7 nucleotides align to TRBD1. Here the CDR3 DNA reads TGCGCCAGCAGCGCAGACAGGGCAATCAAAGGGCTGTTTTTT. This gives the protein CASSADRAIKGLFF.